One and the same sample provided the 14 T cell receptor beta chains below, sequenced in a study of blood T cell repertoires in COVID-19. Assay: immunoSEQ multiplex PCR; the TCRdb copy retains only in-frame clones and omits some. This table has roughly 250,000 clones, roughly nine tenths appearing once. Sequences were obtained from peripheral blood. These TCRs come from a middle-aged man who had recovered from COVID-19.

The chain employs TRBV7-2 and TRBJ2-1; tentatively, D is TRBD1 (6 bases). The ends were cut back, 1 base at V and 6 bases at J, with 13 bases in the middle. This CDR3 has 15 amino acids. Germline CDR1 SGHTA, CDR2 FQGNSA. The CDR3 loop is CASSLGPDSSNEQFF. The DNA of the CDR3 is TGTGCCAGCAGCTTAGGACCGGACAGTTCCAATGAGCAGTTCTTC.

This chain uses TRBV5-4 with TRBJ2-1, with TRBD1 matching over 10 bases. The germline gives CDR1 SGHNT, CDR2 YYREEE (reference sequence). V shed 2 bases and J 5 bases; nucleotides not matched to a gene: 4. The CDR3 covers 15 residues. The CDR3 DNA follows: TGTGCCAGCAGCTTTCGACAGGGGGCTAACAATGAGCAGTTCTTC. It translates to CASSFRQGANNEQFF.

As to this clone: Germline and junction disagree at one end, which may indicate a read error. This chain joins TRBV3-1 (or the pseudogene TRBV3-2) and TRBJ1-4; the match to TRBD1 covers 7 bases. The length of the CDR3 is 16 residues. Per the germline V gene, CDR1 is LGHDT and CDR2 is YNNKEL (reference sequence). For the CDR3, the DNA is TGTGCCAGCAGCCAACGGTGGACAGGTTATAATGACAAACTGTTTTTT. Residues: CASSQRWTGYNDKLFF.

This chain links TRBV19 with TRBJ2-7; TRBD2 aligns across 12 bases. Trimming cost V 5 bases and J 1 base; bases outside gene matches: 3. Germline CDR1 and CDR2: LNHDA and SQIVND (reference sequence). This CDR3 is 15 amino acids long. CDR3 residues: CASSLGTSGSYEQYF. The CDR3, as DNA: TGTGCCAGTAGTTTGGGGACTAGCGGGTCCTACGAGCAGTACTTC.

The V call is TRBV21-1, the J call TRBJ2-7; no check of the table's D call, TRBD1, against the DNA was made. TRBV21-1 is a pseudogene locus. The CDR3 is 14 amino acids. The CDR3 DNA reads TGTGCCAGCAGCAATGTCAGGGGCTCCTACGAGCAGTACTTC. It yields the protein CASSNVRGSYEQYF.

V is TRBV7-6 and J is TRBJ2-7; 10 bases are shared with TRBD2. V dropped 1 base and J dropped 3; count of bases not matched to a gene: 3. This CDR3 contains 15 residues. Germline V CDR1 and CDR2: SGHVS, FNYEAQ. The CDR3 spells CASSLVSGGNYEQYF. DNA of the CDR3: TGTGCCAGCAGCTTAGTTAGCGGGGGGAACTACGAGCAGTACTTC.

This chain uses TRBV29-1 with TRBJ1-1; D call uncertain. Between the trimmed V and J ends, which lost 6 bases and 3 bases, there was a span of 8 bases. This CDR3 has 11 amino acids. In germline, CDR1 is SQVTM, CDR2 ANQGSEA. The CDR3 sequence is CSVRGYTEAFF. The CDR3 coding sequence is TGCAGCGTCCGGGGTTACACTGAAGCTTTCTTT.

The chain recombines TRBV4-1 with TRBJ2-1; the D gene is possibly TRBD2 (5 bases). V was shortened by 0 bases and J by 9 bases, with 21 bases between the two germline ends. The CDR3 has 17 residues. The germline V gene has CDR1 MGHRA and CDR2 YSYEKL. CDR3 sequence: CASSQEVRVGSPVEQFF. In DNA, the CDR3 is TGCGCCAGCAGCCAAGAAGTGCGGGTCGGGTCTCCGGTTGAGCAGTTCTTC.

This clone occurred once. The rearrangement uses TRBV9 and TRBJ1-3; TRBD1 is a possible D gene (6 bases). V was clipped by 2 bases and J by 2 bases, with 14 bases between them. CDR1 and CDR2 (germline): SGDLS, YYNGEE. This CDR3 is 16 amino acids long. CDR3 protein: CASSVQQGFTGNTIYF. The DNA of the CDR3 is TGTGCCAGCAGCGTTCAACAGGGTTTCACTGGAAACACCATATATTTT.

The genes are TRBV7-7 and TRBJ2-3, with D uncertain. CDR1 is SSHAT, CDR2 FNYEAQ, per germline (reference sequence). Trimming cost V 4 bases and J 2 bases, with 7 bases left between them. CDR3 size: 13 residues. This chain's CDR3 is CASSSGPTDTQYF. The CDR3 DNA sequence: TGTGCCAGCAGCTCTGGCCCCACAGATACGCAGTATTTT.

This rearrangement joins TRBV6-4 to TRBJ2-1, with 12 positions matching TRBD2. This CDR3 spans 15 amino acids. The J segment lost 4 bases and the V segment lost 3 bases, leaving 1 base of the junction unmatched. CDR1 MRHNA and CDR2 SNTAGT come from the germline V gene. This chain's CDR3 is CASSELAGGYNEQFF. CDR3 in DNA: TGTGCCAGCAGTGAACTAGCGGGAGGTTACAATGAGCAGTTCTTC.

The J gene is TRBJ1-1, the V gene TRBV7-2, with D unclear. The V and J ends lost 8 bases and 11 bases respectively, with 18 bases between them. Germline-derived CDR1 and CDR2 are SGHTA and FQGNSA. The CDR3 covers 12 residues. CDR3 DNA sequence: TGTGCCAGCGGGGTGGTCCGGGCGGGTGCTTTCTTT. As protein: CASGVVRAGAFF.

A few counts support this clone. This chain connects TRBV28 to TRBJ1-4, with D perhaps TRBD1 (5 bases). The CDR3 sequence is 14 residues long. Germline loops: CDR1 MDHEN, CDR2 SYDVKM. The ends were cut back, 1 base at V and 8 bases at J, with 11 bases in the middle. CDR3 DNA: TGTGCCAGCAGTTTATCAGGGTATGGGGAAAAACTGTTTTTT. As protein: CASSLSGYGEKLFF.

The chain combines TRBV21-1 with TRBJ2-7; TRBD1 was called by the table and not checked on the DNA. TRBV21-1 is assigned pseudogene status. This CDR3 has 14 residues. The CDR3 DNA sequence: TGTGCCAGCAGCTTCAAGGGGGCTTTGTGGGAGCAGTACTTC. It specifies CASSFKGALWEQYF.